The clone carrying this T cell receptor (beta chain) appeared many times. Its antigen is undetermined. Via MiXCR, TCRdb re-called the 5' RACE reads, giving one row per CDR3 protein. The sample consists of 500,000 to 650,000 distinct CDR3 sequences, about 14% of them appearing once. The data are from a study of T cells after yellow fever vaccination. This CDR3 is 14 amino acids long. Trimming removed 5 bases at V and 2 bases at J, with 13 bases between. The study's findings and limits: Abundant contaminating clonotypes from the bulk population could appear in FACS-sorted repertoires. Clones from primary vaccination mostly reappeared after the booster (around 96% CD4, under 90% CD8).

The sample in question was PBMCs, obtained on the day of the yellow fever booster vaccination. The chain uses TRBV12-3 or TRBV12-4 and TRBJ2-7, with D possibly TRBD1 on 6 matching bases. This clonotype originated in a man under 40 who received the YFV17D yellow fever vaccine. CDR3 in DNA: TGTGCCAGCAGTAGGACAGTCTACCCCTACGAGCAGTACTTC. This sequence encodes CASSRTVYPYEQYF.